A selection of T cell receptor beta chains follows, all from one sample in a study of Ad26.COV2.S vaccination and SARS-CoV-2 variants. Clones were sequenced by immunoSEQ multiplex PCR, and TCRdb holds only the in-frame ones, with some missing. Of hundreds of thousands of clones in the sample, 80% to 90% were seen once. The specimen comprised peripheral blood, sampled in a trial of Ad26.COV2.S vaccine versus placebo. Receptors were obtained from a person between 18 and 59 years old who received the Ad26.COV2.S COVID-19 vaccine or a placebo. Both conserved end residues are part of each CDR3. Each record gives: D gene, V gene, J gene, clone size, CDR3 protein, CDR3 DNA. D genes are given only for firm matches. Where a row states a size, it is once, few, many or the class of an expanded clone; other rows omit it.

>-|TRBV10-3|TRBJ1-5|once
CAISEGRGNQPQHF
TGTGCCATCAGTGAAGGGAGAGGTAATCAGCCCCAGCATTTT
>TRBD1|TRBV5-1|TRBJ2-1|-
CASSMTRDSNEQFF
TGCGCCAGCAGCATGACCCGGGACAGCAATGAGCAGTTCTTC
>-|TRBV24-1|TRBJ2-1|-
CATSDSIGNEQFF
TGTGCCACCAGTGATTCTATAGGAAATGAGCAGTTCTTC
>TRBD2|TRBV10-3|TRBJ2-1|-
CAISESLAGEQFF
TGTGCCATCAGTGAGAGCCTAGCGGGAGAGCAGTTCTTC
>-|TRBV5-8|TRBJ1-1|-
CASSLESRWAFF
TGTGCCAGCAGCTTGGAGTCAAGATGGGCTTTCTTT
>TRBD1|TRBV10-1|TRBJ2-2|-
CASSEQGANTGELFF
TGCGCCAGCAGTGAGCAGGGGGCGAACACCGGGGAGCTGTTTTTT
>-|TRBV7-9|TRBJ1-2|once
CASSPFWGQNYGYTF
TGTGCCAGCAGCCCTTTTTGGGGGCAGAACTATGGCTACACCTTC
>TRBD2|TRBV28|TRBJ2-1|-
CASSVGTSVLEQFF
TGTGCCAGCAGTGTCGGGACTAGCGTCCTTGAGCAGTTCTTC
>TRBD2|TRBV18|TRBJ2-1|-
CASSPRLAGGKNEQFF
TGTGCCAGCTCACCTCGTCTAGCGGGAGGGAAAAATGAGCAGTTCTTC
>-|TRBV10-3|TRBJ2-7|-
CAISEPIIGAGTLPYEQYF
TGTGCCATCAGTGAGCCCATTATTGGAGCAGGGACCCTCCCCTACGAGCAGTACTTC
>TRBD1|TRBV6-2/TRBV6-3|TRBJ1-1|-
CASSSTDRVYTEAFF
TGTGCCAGCAGTTCCACGGACAGGGTCTACACTGAAGCTTTCTTT
>TRBD1|TRBV30|TRBJ1-3|-
CAWRETGGSGNTIYF
TGTGCCTGGAGGGAAACAGGGGGTTCTGGAAACACCATATATTTT
>TRBD2|TRBV27|TRBJ2-3|-
CASSPSGSPFTQYF
TGTGCCAGCAGTCCTAGCGGGAGTCCATTTACGCAGTATTTT
>-|TRBV28|TRBJ1-2|few
CASSLPPGKGNGYTF
TGTGCCAGCAGTTTACCCCCAGGGAAGGGAAATGGCTACACCTTC
>TRBD2|TRBV19|TRBJ2-3|-
CASSLGGAGDTQYF
TGTGCCAGTAGTCTCGGGGGGGCCGGAGATACGCAGTATTTT
>-|TRBV11-2|TRBJ2-7|-
CASSSYRVSPYEQYF
TGTGCCAGCAGCTCGTACAGGGTATCTCCCTACGAGCAGTACTTC
>TRBD1|TRBV3-1/TRBV3-2|TRBJ2-7|many
CASSQERGDSQYF
TGTGCCAGCAGCCAAGAACGAGGGGACAGCCAGTACTTC
>-|TRBV4-1|TRBJ2-7|-
CASSQDSSRYYEQYF
TGCGCCAGCAGCCAAGATTCCAGCAGGTACTACGAGCAGTACTTC
>TRBD2|TRBV7-9|TRBJ2-7|-
CASSPLTSGISYEQYF
TGTGCCAGCAGCCCGCTTACTAGCGGGATATCCTACGAGCAGTACTTC
>-|TRBV5-4|TRBJ1-1|-
CASSRSAGPYEAFF
TGTGCCAGCAGTCGAAGTGCAGGGCCCTATGAAGCTTTCTTT
>-|TRBV7-9|TRBJ2-2|once
CASSGSSTGELFF
TGTGCCAGCAGCGGTTCTAGCACCGGGGAGCTGTTTTTT
>-|TRBV7-2|TRBJ1-3|-
CASSLAPGTYTIYF
TGTGCCAGCAGCTTAGCCCCGGGGACGTACACCATATATTTT
>-|TRBV21-1|TRBJ2-7|-
CASSKELAGLYEQYF
TGTGCCAGCAGCAAAGAGCTAGCGGGGCTTTACGAGCAGTACTTC
>TRBD1|TRBV27|TRBJ1-1|-
CASSLSTTGDTEAFF
TGTGCCAGCAGTTTATCGACGACAGGGGACACTGAAGCTTTCTTT
>-|TRBV5-1|TRBJ1-5|-
CASSLSGDGGQPQHF
TGCGCCAGCAGCTTATCAGGGGACGGTGGACAGCCCCAGCATTTT
>-|TRBV5-4|TRBJ2-1|few
CAGGHVPINEQFF
TGTGCCGGGGGACATGTGCCGATCAATGAGCAGTTCTTC
>-|TRBV7-2|TRBJ2-2|-
CASRDPTRQTGELFF
TGTGCCAGCAGGGACCCGACTAGACAGACCGGGGAGCTGTTTTTT
>-|TRBV18|TRBJ2-2|-
CASSPRASSGELFF
TGTGCCAGCTCACCAAGGGCCTCTTCGGGGGAGCTGTTTTTT
>-|TRBV7-2|TRBJ1-2|-
CASSPTGSFGYTF
TGTGCCAGCAGCCCAACAGGGTCATTCGGCTACACCTTC
>TRBD1|TRBV20-1|TRBJ2-7|-
CSASDRDRGRDEQYF
TGCAGTGCTAGTGACCGGGACAGGGGGCGCGACGAGCAGTACTTC
>-|TRBV7-2|TRBJ1-5|-
CASSLDSGNQPQHF
TGTGCCAGCAGCTTAGATAGTGGGAATCAGCCCCAGCATTTT